Sequencing of this TCR beta chain was carried out in a study of T cell changes during pregnancy in multiple sclerosis (dated by TCRdb to about 2019). General notes on the study: The study examined how the T cell repertoire changed over the course of pregnancy in women with multiple sclerosis.

Spanning cysteine to phenylalanine, the CDR3 consists of 12 amino acids. This entry keeps only the CDR3 DNA: 36 bases, framed from base 1. V loses 3 bases, J loses 10 bases, and the germline ends lie 12 bases apart. Based on the germline V gene (reference sequence), the CDR1 and CDR2 sequences are SEHNR and FQNEAQ. This clone appeared once. The target of this receptor is not known. Base-call qualities are not available, and no considerably larger clone is one nucleotide away. The method was the immunoSEQ multiplex PCR assay. What TCRdb holds here is the immuneACCESS table cut down to in-frame rearrangements. Part of the clones is not present; checked against another copy, under half of the missing clones reflect an unresolved V gene, and the others are unexplained. The sample records 65,000 to 90,000 clones, 92% of which are singletons. The ten biggest clones cover roughly 3% of the sample.

The receptor was isolated from a female donor in good health, enrolled as a control in a pregnancy study. Sample: peripheral blood, taken in the third trimester of pregnancy. This chain is built from TRBV7-9 and TRBJ1-1; a tentative D call is TRBD1 (6 bases match). The DNA reads as follows: TGTGCCAGCAGCTTCCAGGGGTTGGGAGCTTTCTTT. Translated, this gives CASSFQGLGAFF.